This entry describes one T cell receptor beta chain. The antigen remains undetermined. Mixed chimerism was transient after nonmyeloablative marrow transplants from related graft donors. V lost 2 bases and J 6 bases, leaving 13 bases between the germline ends. Germline assignment: CDR1 SGHVS and CDR2 FQNEAQ. The CDR3 sequence is 14 residues long. The data derive from a study of Tregs in tolerant kidney transplant recipients. Whole-study results and caveats: Biological reproducibility was not directly addressed, but technical replication error appeared minimal.

Assay: immunoSEQ multiplex PCR; the TCRdb copy retains only in-frame clones and omits some. The sample lists approximately 90,000 clones; 80% to 95% were seen once. V is TRBV7-8 and J is TRBJ2-5; a possible D gene is TRBD2 (6 bases). This TCR was sampled from a human patient who received a combined kidney and bone marrow transplant. Some T cells may be graft donor cells. The specimen comprised CD4+ T cells from blood (PBMCs), sampled 12 months after the transplant. For the CDR3, the DNA is TGTGCCAGCAGCTTACTGGCGGGGAGTCAGACCCAGTACTTC. Translating gives CASSLLAGSQTQYF.